One and the same sample provided the 28 T cell receptor beta chains below, sequenced in a study of breast tumors, draining lymph nodes, adjacent tissues. Axillary draining lymph nodes of breast cancer patients supplied the node samples. A single record per CDR3 protein comes from TCRdb applying MiXCR to the multiplex PCR reads. The table shows 200,000 to 300,000 distinct CDR3 sequences, with over 25% occurring only once. The specimen sequenced was axillary lymph node tissue. The origin of the receptors is a female donor with breast cancer. Some clones in this sample may be carry-over from other donors' samples.

V and J are TRBV2 and TRBJ2-1; TRBD2 aligns across 11 bases. CDR3 length: 16 amino acids. V lost 6 bases to trimming and J lost 6 bases; unmatched junction nucleotides: 10. Germline CDR1 is SNHLY and CDR2 is FYNNEI. CDR3 region: CASRLPLAGGVNEQFF. CDR3 in DNA: TGTGCCAGCAGGCTACCTCTAGCGGGAGGTGTCAATGAGCAGTTCTTC.

This clonotype was counted many times. The rearrangement uses TRBV7-2 and TRBJ2-2; maybe TRBD2 (6 bases). This CDR3 comprises 15 residues. V was pared by 5 bases and J by 6 bases, with 16 bases between. Germline loops: CDR1 SGHTA, CDR2 FQGNSA. The CDR3 DNA is TGTGCCAGCAGCCCCGGGACTTTGGAGGCCGGGGAGCTGTTTTTT. Protein: CASSPGTLEAGELFF.

The table lists this clonotype with many counts. The chain is built from TRBV19 and TRBJ2-1; 10 bases match TRBD2. Germline CDR1 and CDR2: LNHDA and SQIVND (reference sequence). The CDR3 is 15 amino acids. Losses at the gene ends were 3 bases for V and 8 bases for J; bases not matched to a gene: 7. In nucleotides, the CDR3 is TGTGCCAGTAGTATGGGGCTAGCGGGAGTTTATGAGCAGTTCTTC. It is translated as CASSMGLAGVYEQFF.

This clonotype occurred many times. The chain has TRBV9 and TRBJ2-1, with no clear D. In germline, CDR1 is SGDLS, CDR2 YYNGEE. The CDR3 sequence is 14 residues long. V dropped 0 bases and J dropped 6 bases, with 10 bases sitting between them. CDR3 bases: TGTGCCAGCAGCGTAGAGGGTTCTAGCAATGAGCAGTTCTTC. Protein: CASSVEGSSNEQFF.

This clonotype was observed many times. The chain carries TRBV5-1 and TRBJ2-1; possibly TRBD2 for D (6 bases). V gave up 2 bases and J gave up 7 bases, with 7 bases separating them. The CDR3 is 12 amino acids. Germline V lookup: CDR1 SGHRS, CDR2 YFSETQ. CDR3 bases: TGCGCCAGCAGCTTCGGGACTAATGAGCAGTTCTTC. Amino acids: CASSFGTNEQFF.

The V gene is TRBV5-1, the J gene TRBJ2-5; 8 nucleotides align to TRBD2. In germline, CDR1 is SGHRS, CDR2 YFSETQ. The length of the CDR3 is 15 residues. V shed 1 base, J shed 5 bases, and the junction held 7 bases outside the gene matches. CDR3 sequence (DNA): TGCGCCAGCAGCTTGATGAGCGGGAGTACGGAGACCCAGTACTTC. Amino acids: CASSLMSGSTETQYF.

This clonotype was counted a few times. With a much larger clone just one base away, this may be a read error. V and J are TRBV12-5 and TRBJ1-2; D uncertain. This CDR3 region has 16 residues. Germline V gene lookup returns CDR1 LGHNT and CDR2 FRNRAP. V lost 3 bases and J lost 8, with 22 bases in between. This chain's CDR3 is CASGFGGSGPQSGYTF. The CDR3 DNA sequence: TGTGCTAGTGGTTTCGGAGGATCCGGACCCCAGAGCGGCTACACCTTC.

The rearrangement joins TRBV6-6 to TRBJ1-5; 11 bases are shared with TRBD1. J was trimmed by 3 bases and V by 5 bases; bases with no gene match: 9. The germline V gene has CDR1 MNHNY and CDR2 SVGAGI (reference sequence). The CDR3 loop spans 17 amino acids. The CDR3 reads CASSHPGQGVLNQPQHF. CDR3 DNA: TGTGCCAGCAGTCACCCGGGACAGGGGGTCCTCAATCAGCCCCAGCATTTT.

There are many counts of this clonotype. The V and J genes are TRBV7-9 and TRBJ2-7, with 7 bases aligning to TRBD1. Germline trimming cut 1 base from V and 0 bases from J; bases unmatched to any gene: 3. This CDR3 is built from 15 residues. Germline V gene sequence: CDR1 SEHNR, CDR2 FQNEAQ (reference sequence). CDR3 bases: TGTGCCAGCAGCTTAGGAGGGACAGCCTCCTACGAGCAGTACTTC. Translated, it gives CASSLGGTASYEQYF.

This clonotype showed up just once. The V gene is TRBV29-1, the J gene TRBJ1-1; D is unclear. V was cut by 4 bases and J by 3 bases, with 15 bases left in between. Germline CDR1 SQVTM, CDR2 ANQGSEA. The length of the CDR3 is 14 residues. The CDR3 spells CSVARWVMDTEAFF. CDR3 coding DNA: TGCAGCGTTGCCCGATGGGTCATGGACACTGAAGCTTTCTTT.

V usage is TRBV5-8 and J usage is TRBJ2-5, with D maybe TRBD1 (6 bases). V lost 4 bases and J lost 1, with 11 bases in between. Germline CDR1 reads SGHTS; CDR2 reads YDEGEE. This CDR3 comprises 14 residues. The DNA for the CDR3 is TGTGCCAGCAGCCCCGGACAGTCCCAAGAGACCCAGTACTTC. Protein product: CASSPGQSQETQYF.

This rearrangement joins TRBV2 to TRBJ2-7, with D unclear. This CDR3 is 10 amino acids long. Per the germline V gene, CDR1 is SNHLY and CDR2 is FYNNEI. V was shortened by 5 bases and J by 7 bases, with 6 bases between the two germline ends. DNA of the CDR3: TGTGCCAGCAGTTTGGGAGAGCAGTACTTC. Its protein is CASSLGEQYF.

This clonotype was counted at least ten times. The rearrangement uses TRBV2 and TRBJ2-3; D call uncertain. The CDR3 spans 12 residues. Trimming took off 7 bases at V and 1 base at J, with 6 bases between the two ends. Germline V gene sequence: CDR1 SNHLY, CDR2 FYNNEI. The CDR3 here is CASTPGTDTQYF. In DNA, the CDR3 is TGTGCCAGCACCCCGGGCACAGATACGCAGTATTTT.

The sample holds many counts of this clonotype. V is TRBV20-1 and J is TRBJ2-5; 7 bases align to TRBD1. CDR3 length: 11 residues. CDR1 and CDR2 from the germline V gene are DFQATT and SNEGSKA (reference sequence). V trimming: 5 bases; J trimming: 6 bases; junction bases outside the gene matches: 3. The CDR3 DNA follows: TGCAGTGCTGACAGGGCAAAGACCCAGTACTTC. Translated: CSADRAKTQYF.

The V gene is TRBV9, the J gene TRBJ1-6, with a weak D call TRBD1 (6 bases). The germline V gene encodes CDR1 SGDLS and CDR2 YYNGEE. This CDR3 is 17 amino acids long. V lost 0 bases and J lost 14, with 24 bases in between. The CDR3 protein is CASSVALTGAAQAALHF. Written as DNA, the CDR3 is TGTGCCAGCAGCGTAGCTCTTACGGGGGCTGCCCAGGCGGCCCTCCACTTT. Using reference TRBV9 and TRBJ1-6 for the parts outside the CDR3, the full variable domain is DSGVTQTPKHLITATGQRVTLRCSPRSGDLSVYWYQQSLDQGLQFLIQYYNGEERAKGNILERFSAQQFPDLHSELNLSSLELGDSALYFCASSVALTGAAQAALHFGNGTRLTVT.

This clonotype has a count of ten or more. The gene calls are TRBV5-6 and TRBJ2-2, with D possibly TRBD1 on 5 matching bases. The CDR3 totals 15 residues. The V end was cut by 2 bases, the J end by 3 bases, with 11 bases between. Germline lookup yields CDR1 SGHDT and CDR2 YYEEEE. CDR3 sequence (DNA): TGTGCCAGCAGCTTTAACCAGGGTGACACCGGGGAGCTGTTTTTT. This codes for CASSFNQGDTGELFF. Complete variable domain (other parts from reference TRBV5-6 and TRBJ2-2): DAGVTQSPTHLIKTRGQQVTLRCSPKSGHDTVSWYQQALGQGPQFIFQYYEEEERQRGNFPDRFSGHQFPNYSSELNVNALLLGDSALYLCASSFNQGDTGELFFGEGSRLTVL.

This clonotype was detected only once. The chain joins TRBV5-1 to TRBJ2-1; D unresolved. This CDR3 is 15 amino acids long. The V end was cut by 4 bases, the J end by 0 bases, with 11 bases between. CDR1 is SGHRS, CDR2 YFSETQ, per germline. DNA for the CDR3: TGCGCCAGCAGCCAAGGCGGTAACTCCTACAATGAGCAGTTCTTC. It encodes CASSQGGNSYNEQFF.

Many counts were recorded for this clonotype. The J gene is TRBJ1-5, the V gene TRBV30, with D hard to call. CDR3 length: 14 residues. Per the germline V gene, CDR1 is GTSNPN and CDR2 is SVGIG (reference sequence). V gave up 1 base and J gave up 3 bases, with 10 bases separating them. This CDR3 is CAWSDWSVNQPQHF. The CDR3 DNA reads TGTGCCTGGAGTGACTGGTCAGTCAATCAGCCCCAGCATTTT.

The rearrangement links TRBV6-5 to TRBJ1-1; no definite D call. The CDR3 runs 15 residues. With 6 bases removed from V and 1 base from J, the gap between germline ends came to 15 bases. The germline CDR1 and CDR2 sequences are MNHEY and SVGAGI. In DNA, the CDR3 is TGTGCCAGCAGCCCTACCGTCACAACGAACACTGAAGCTTTCTTT. This codes for CASSPTVTTNTEAFF.

The chain links TRBV5-1 to TRBJ1-3; TRBD1 matches 8 bases. Looked up from germline, CDR1 is SGHRS and CDR2 is YFSETQ. This CDR3 has 17 residues. V was clipped by 0 bases and J by 1 base; unmatched bases: 6. The CDR3 sequence is CASSLGGQDFSGNTIYF. DNA of the CDR3: TGCGCCAGCAGCTTGGGGGGACAGGACTTTTCTGGAAACACCATATATTTT.

The chain has TRBV6-2 or TRBV6-3 and TRBJ2-4; D possibly corresponds to TRBD1 (5 bases). Germline V gene data show CDR1 as MNHEY and CDR2 as SVGEGT. The V end lost 5 bases, the J end lost 0 bases, and 11 bases lay between the germline ends. The CDR3 spans 15 residues. The CDR3 sequence is CASSPRQQAKNIQYF. In nucleotides, the CDR3 is TGTGCCAGCAGTCCGCGACAGCAAGCCAAAAACATTCAGTACTTC.

This clonotype was counted at least ten times. In nucleotides, the CDR3 is TGTGCCACCTTACGGGAGAGTAGCACAGATACGCAGTATTTT. Translating gives CATLRESSTDTQYF. The chain links TRBV10-3 to TRBJ2-3; TRBD2 might be the D (6 bases). CDR3 length equals 14 residues. From germline, CDR1 is ENHRY and CDR2 SYGVKD. V was pared by 10 bases and J by 0 bases, with 14 bases between.

A word on this clonotype: A much more abundant neighbour one base away suggests this may be a read error. The chain links TRBV4-2 to TRBJ2-5; D may correspond to TRBD1 or TRBD2 (5 bases each). With 3 bases removed from V and 7 bases from J, the gap between germline ends came to 15 bases. This CDR3 comprises 14 residues. CDR1 and CDR2 (germline): LGHNA, YNFKEQ. The CDR3: CASSHVDRGGTQYF. CDR3 DNA: TGTGCCAGCAGCCACGTTGATCGGGGCGGGACCCAGTACTTC.

Turning to this clonotype: It may be a read error: a sequence one base away is much more abundant. V is TRBV5-1 and J is TRBJ2-1; 9 bases fit TRBD1. With V trimmed by 4 bases and J by 13 bases, 18 bases remained unmatched. The CDR3 runs to 16 residues. Germline-derived CDR1 and CDR2 are SGHRS and YFSETQ. CDR3 bases: TGCGCCAGCAGCCCAGCCCCGGACAGGGGTGGGTTAATCCAGTTCTTC. Translating gives CASSPAPDRGGLIQFF.

In its sample, this clonotype was seen many times. The chain is built from TRBV19 and TRBJ2-7; 9 bases fit TRBD2. CDR3 length: 14 amino acids. The V gene end was trimmed by 5 bases and the J gene end by 3 bases; junction bases not matched to a gene: 5. Germline V gene data show CDR1 as LNHDA and CDR2 as SQIVND (reference sequence). The DNA for the CDR3 is TGTGCCAGTAGTTCTCTAGCGGGAAACTACGAGCAGTACTTC. Its translation: CASSSLAGNYEQYF.

This clonotype was seen many times. The chain employs TRBV11-2 and TRBJ2-7; TRBD2 matches at 10 bases. The CDR3 extends over 14 amino acids. The V gene end was trimmed by 3 bases and the J gene end by 6 bases; junction bases not matched to a gene: 5. Looked up from germline, CDR1 is SGHAT and CDR2 is FQNNGV. The CDR3 DNA sequence: TGTGCCAGCAGCTTCGGGCTAGCGGGAGCCGAGCAGTACTTC. Its translation: CASSFGLAGAEQYF.

As concerns this clonotype: A much more abundant neighbour one base away suggests this may be a read error. The chain carries TRBV20-1 and TRBJ2-7, with D perhaps TRBD2 (5 bases). The CDR3 consists of 11 residues. Germline CDR1 DFQATT, CDR2 SNEGSKA (reference sequence). The CDR3 loop reads CSARGPGEQSF. The CDR3 region has the DNA TGCAGTGCTAGAGGTCCTGGGGAGCAGTCCTTC.

The chain is built from TRBV7-3 and TRBJ2-7; D gene uncertain. The length of the CDR3 is 13 residues. The germline V gene encodes CDR1 SGHTA and CDR2 FQGTGA. Trimming stripped 11 bases from V and 3 bases from J, with 17 bases between. CDR3 sequence: CAWSRSGYYEQYF. The CDR3 DNA reads TGTGCCTGGAGTCGGTCCGGGTACTACGAGCAGTACTTC.